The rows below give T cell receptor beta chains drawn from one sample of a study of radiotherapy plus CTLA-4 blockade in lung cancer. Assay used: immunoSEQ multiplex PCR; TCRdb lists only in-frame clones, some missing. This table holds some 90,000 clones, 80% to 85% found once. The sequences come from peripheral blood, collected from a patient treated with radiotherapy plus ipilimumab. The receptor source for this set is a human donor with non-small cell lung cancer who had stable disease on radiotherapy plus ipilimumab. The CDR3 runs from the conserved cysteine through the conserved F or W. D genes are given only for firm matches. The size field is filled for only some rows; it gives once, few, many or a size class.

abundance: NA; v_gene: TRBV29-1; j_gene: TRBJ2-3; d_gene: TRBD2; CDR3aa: CSVVHLAGAGGDTQYF; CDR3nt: TGCAGCGTTGTACATCTAGCGGGAGCGGGGGGAGATACGCAGTATTTT
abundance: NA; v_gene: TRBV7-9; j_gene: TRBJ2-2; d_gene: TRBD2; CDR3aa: CASSLKRRLAGNTGELFF; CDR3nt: TGTGCCAGCAGCTTAAAGCGACGACTAGCGGGGAACACCGGGGAGCTGTTTTTT
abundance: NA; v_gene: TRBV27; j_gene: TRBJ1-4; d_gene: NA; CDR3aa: CASSLAGRTGFGEKLFF; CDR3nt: TGTGCCAGCAGTTTAGCCGGCCGCACAGGGTTTGGTGAAAAACTGTTTTTT
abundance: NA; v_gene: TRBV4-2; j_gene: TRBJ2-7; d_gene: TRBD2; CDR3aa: CASSQEADQRGAYEQYF; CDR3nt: TGTGCCAGCAGCCAAGAGGCTGACCAGCGGGGGGCCTACGAGCAGTACTTC
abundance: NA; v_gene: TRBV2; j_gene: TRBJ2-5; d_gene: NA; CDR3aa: CASRKDRSGTQYF; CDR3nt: TGTGCCAGCAGGAAGGACCGCTCTGGGACCCAGTACTTC
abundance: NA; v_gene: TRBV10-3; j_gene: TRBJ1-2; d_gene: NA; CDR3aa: CAISEGVRGYTF; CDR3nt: TGTGCCATCAGTGAGGGGGTCCGTGGCTACACCTTC
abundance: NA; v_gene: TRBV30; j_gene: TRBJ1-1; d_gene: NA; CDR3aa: CAWDGGTEAFF; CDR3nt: TGTGCCTGGGACGGGGGCACTGAAGCTTTCTTT
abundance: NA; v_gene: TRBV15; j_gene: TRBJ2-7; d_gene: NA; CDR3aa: CATSSYGSYEQYF; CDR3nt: TGTGCCACCAGCAGTTACGGATCCTACGAGCAGTACTTC
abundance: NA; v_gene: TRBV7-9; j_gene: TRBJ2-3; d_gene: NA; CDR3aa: CASSLTGGTDTQYF; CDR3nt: TGTGCCAGCAGCTTGACAGGAGGCACAGATACGCAGTATTTT
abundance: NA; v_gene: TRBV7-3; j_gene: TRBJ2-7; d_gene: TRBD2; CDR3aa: CASSLTGTSGYEQYF; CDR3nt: TGTGCCAGCAGCTTAACGGGAACTAGCGGCTACGAGCAGTACTTC
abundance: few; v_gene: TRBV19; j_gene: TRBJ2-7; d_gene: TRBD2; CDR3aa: CASSMGLAGGYEQYF; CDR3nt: TGTGCCAGTAGTATGGGACTAGCGGGAGGTTACGAGCAGTACTTC
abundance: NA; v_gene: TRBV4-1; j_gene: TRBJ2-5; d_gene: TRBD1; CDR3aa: CASSSADRAWETQYF; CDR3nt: TGCGCCAGCAGCTCCGCAGACAGGGCATGGGAGACCCAGTACTTC
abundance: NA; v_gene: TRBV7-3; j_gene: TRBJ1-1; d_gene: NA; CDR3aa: CASSLTSGGWGTEAFF; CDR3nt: TGTGCCAGCAGCTTAACGTCTGGGGGATGGGGAACTGAAGCTTTCTTT
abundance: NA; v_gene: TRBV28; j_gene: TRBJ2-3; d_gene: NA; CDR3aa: CASSLKSTQYF; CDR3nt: TGTGCCAGCAGTTTAAAGTCGACGCAGTATTTT
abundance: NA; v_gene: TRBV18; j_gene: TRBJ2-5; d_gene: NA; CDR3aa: CASSPPWPSQETQYF; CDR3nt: TGTGCCAGCTCACCACCGTGGCCTAGCCAAGAGACCCAGTACTTC
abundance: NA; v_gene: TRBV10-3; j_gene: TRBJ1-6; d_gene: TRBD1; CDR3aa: CAPKGQPHNSPLHF; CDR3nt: TGTGCCCCAAAGGGACAGCCTCATAATTCACCCCTCCACTTT
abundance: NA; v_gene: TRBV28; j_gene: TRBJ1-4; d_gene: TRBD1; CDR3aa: CASGDRTGNEKLFF; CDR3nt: TGTGCCAGCGGTGACCGGACAGGGAATGAAAAACTGTTTTTT
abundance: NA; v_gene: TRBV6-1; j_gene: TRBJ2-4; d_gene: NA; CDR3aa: CANSEGQGAKNIQYF; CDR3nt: TGTGCCAACAGTGAAGGCCAGGGCGCCAAAAACATTCAGTACTTC
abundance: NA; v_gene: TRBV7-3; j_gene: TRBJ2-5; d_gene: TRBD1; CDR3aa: CASSPTRTGNYEQHF; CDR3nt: TGTGCCAGCAGCCCAACCCGGACAGGGAACTACGAGCAGCACTTC
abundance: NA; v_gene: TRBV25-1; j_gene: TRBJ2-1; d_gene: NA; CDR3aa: CASSEYAVSSYNEQFF; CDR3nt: TGTGCCAGCAGTGAATACGCGGTTAGCTCCTACAATGAGCAGTTCTTC
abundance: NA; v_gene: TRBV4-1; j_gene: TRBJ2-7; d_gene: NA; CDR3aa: CASSQEPLGPSVYEQYF; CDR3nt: TGCGCCAGCAGCCAAGAGCCCCTTGGCCCTAGCGTCTACGAGCAGTACTTC
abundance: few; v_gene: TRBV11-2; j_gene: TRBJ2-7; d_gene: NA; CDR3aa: CASSRLGLALGQYF; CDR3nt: TGTGCCAGCAGCCGGCTGGGGCTAGCCCTAGGGCAGTACTTC
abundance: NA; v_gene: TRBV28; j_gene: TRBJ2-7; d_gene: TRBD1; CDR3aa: CASSQRQGGLGAYEQYF; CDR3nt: TGTGCCAGCAGTCAGAGACAGGGGGGTCTAGGAGCATACGAGCAGTACTTC
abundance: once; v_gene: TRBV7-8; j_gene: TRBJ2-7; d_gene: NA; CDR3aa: CASSLVMARWGEQYF; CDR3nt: TGTGCCAGCAGCTTAGTAATGGCTAGATGGGGCGAGCAGTACTTC
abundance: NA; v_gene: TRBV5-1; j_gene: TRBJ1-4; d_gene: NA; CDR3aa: CASGDRPNEKLFF; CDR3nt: TGCGCCAGCGGAGACAGGCCTAATGAAAAACTGTTTTTT
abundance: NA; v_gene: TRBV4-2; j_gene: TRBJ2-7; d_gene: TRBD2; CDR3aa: CASSQGGAGAYYEQYF; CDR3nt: TGTGCCAGCAGCCAAGGGGGAGCGGGAGCCTACTACGAGCAGTACTTC
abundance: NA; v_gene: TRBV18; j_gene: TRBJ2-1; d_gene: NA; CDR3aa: CASSPADLSNNEQFF; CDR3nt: TGTGCCAGCTCACCCGCGGACCTATCCAACAATGAGCAGTTCTTC
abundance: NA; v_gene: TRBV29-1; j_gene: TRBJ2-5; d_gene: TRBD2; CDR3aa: CSVGVSGGPSGETQYF; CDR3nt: TGCAGCGTTGGGGTTAGCGGGGGACCCTCCGGGGAGACCCAGTACTTC
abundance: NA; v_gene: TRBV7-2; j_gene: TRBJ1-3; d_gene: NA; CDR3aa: CASSLDFGRRNTIYF; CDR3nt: TGTGCCAGCAGCTTGGACTTCGGGCGGAGAAACACCATATATTTT
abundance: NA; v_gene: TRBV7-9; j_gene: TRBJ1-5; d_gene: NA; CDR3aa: CASSFGGKAFNQPQHF; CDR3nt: TGTGCCAGCAGCTTTGGAGGGAAGGCCTTCAATCAGCCCCAGCATTTT
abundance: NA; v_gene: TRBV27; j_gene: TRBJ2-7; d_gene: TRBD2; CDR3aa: CASSRGLAGGNEQYF; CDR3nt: TGTGCCAGCAGTAGGGGACTAGCGGGAGGTAACGAGCAGTACTTC
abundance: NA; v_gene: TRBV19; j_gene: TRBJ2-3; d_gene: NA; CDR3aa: CASSRGAVDTQYF; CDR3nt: TGTGCCAGTAGTAGAGGGGCAGTAGATACGCAGTATTTT
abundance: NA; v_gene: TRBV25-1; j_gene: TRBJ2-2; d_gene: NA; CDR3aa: CASSEWVGVYTGELFF; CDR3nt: TGTGCCAGCAGTGAATGGGTGGGGGTGTACACCGGGGAGCTGTTTTTT
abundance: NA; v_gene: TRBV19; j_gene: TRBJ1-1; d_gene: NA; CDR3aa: CASSPRTENTEAFF; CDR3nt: TGTGCCAGTAGTCCCCGGACAGAGAACACTGAAGCTTTCTTT
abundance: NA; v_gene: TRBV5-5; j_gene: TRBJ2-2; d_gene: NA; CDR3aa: CASSLLGNTGELFF; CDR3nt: TGTGCCAGCAGCTTGTTAGGGAACACCGGGGAGCTGTTTTTT
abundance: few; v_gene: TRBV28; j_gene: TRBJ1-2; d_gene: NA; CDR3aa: CASSQPPSNYGYTF; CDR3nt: TGTGCCAGCAGTCAACCCCCCTCTAACTATGGCTACACCTTC
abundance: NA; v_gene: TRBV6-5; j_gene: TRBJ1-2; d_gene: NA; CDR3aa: CASSLRGYGYTF; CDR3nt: TGTGCCAGCAGCCTACGTGGCTATGGCTACACCTTC
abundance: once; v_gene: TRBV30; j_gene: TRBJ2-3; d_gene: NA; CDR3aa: CAWERGDTQYF; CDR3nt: TGTGCCTGGGAAAGGGGGGATACGCAGTATTTT
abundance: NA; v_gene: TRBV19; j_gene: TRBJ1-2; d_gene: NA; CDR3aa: CASSIGTINYGYTF; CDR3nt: TGTGCCAGTAGTATCGGCACCATTAACTATGGCTACACCTTC
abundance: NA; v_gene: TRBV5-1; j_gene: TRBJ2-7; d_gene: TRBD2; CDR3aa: CASSFTSGSHEQYF; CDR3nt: TGCGCCAGCAGCTTTACTAGCGGGAGTCACGAGCAGTACTTC
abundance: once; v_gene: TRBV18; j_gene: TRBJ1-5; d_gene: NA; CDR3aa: CASPGEPGGVSNQPQHF; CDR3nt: TGTGCCAGCCCGGGAGAGCCCGGGGGGGTTTCCAATCAGCCCCAGCATTTT
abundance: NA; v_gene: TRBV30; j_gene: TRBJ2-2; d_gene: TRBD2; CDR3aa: CAWVGLAGGHGTGELFF; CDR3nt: TGTGCCTGGGTAGGACTAGCGGGGGGGCACGGCACCGGGGAGCTGTTTTTT
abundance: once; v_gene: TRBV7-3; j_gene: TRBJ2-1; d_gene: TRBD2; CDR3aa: CASSPERGGFNEQFF; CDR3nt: TGTGCCAGCAGCCCCGAGCGGGGGGGCTTCAATGAGCAGTTCTTC
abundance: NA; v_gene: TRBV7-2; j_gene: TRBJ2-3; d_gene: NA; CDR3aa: CASSFGAWDTQYF; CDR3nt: TGTGCCAGCAGCTTTGGAGCGTGGGATACGCAGTATTTT
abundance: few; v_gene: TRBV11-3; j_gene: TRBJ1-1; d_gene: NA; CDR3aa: CASSPKRGTEAFF; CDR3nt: TGTGCCAGCAGCCCAAAGCGAGGCACTGAAGCTTTCTTT
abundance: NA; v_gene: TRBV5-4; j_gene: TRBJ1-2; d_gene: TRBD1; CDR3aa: CASTQGQGRSFNYGYTF; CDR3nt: TGTGCCAGCACCCAGGGACAGGGGAGGTCTTTTAACTATGGCTACACCTTC
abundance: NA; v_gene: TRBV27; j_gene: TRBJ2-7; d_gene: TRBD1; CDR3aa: CASSALQTGGIYEQYF; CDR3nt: TGTGCCAGCAGCGCACTTCAGACAGGGGGCATCTACGAGCAGTACTTC
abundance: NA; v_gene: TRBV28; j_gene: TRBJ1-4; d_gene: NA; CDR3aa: CASTTRGARVEKLFF; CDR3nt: TGTGCCAGCACTACACGGGGGGCGCGGGTTGAAAAACTGTTTTTT
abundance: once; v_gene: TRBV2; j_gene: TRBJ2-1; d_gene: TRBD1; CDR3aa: CASHRGNEQFF; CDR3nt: TGTGCCAGCCACAGGGGAAATGAGCAGTTCTTC
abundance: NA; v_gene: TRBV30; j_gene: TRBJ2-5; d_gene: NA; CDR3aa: CAWRSQGKGETQYF; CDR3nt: TGTGCCTGGAGGAGCCAGGGAAAGGGAGAGACCCAGTACTTC
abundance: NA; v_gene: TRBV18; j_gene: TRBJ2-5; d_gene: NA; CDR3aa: CASSPKGGGETQYF; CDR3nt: TGTGCCAGCTCACCAAAAGGGGGAGGAGAGACCCAGTACTTC
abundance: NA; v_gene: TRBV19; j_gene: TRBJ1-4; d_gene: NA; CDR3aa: CASSLLGPTNEKLFF; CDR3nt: TGTGCCAGTAGTTTGCTGGGGCCTACTAATGAAAAACTGTTTTTT